This TCR beta chain appears in the sequencing data of a study of T cell responses to AZD1222 COVID-19 vaccine. Study-wide findings and caveats: At study baseline, merely about 6 AZD1222 recipients were seropositive. Donors were mostly white British, more females; clonal diversity possibly underestimated. Targets within unmutated variant regions were reportedly found for nearly half of spike-specific TCRs. Spike as a whole was targeted by vaccine-associated CD4 TCRs, dominant at 160-218 and 743-854.

V was shortened by 4 bases and J by 2 bases, with 12 bases between the two germline ends. This CDR3 contains 14 residues. CDR1 and CDR2 (germline): SGHDT, YYEEEE. To note about this clone: The antigen is unknown.

Only in-frame clones appear in the TCRdb table, and some are missing; sequencing was by immunoSEQ multiplex PCR. The top ten hold under 9% of the sample, which has around 120,000 clones, 80% to 90% seen once. The TCR was taken from an adult in good health. Sample: peripheral blood, taken on day 0 of AZD1222 vaccination. The chain combines TRBV5-6 with TRBJ1-1; unclear D gene. DNA of the CDR3: TGTGCCAGCAGCCCGAGACGTAGAAACACTGAAGCTTTCTTT. This sequence encodes CASSPRRRNTEAFF.